The 10 T cell receptor beta chains reported below all come from one sample, sequenced in a study of T cell responses to AZD1222 COVID-19 vaccine. Sequenced by immunoSEQ multiplex PCR; TCRdb stores in-frame clones only, minus some. The sample includes some 200,000 clones, about nine tenths of them seen just once. The specimen was peripheral blood, collected on day 0 of AZD1222 vaccination. The origin of the receptors is an adult in good health.

The rearrangement uses TRBV12-5 and TRBJ2-3, with 13 bases fitting TRBD2. Trimming cost V 5 bases and J 4 bases; bases outside gene matches: 6. CDR3 length: 16 residues. Looked up from germline, CDR1 is LGHNT and CDR2 is FRNRAP. CDR3 nucleotide sequence: TGTGCTAGTGGTCCATGGACTAGCGGGAGATCAGATACGCAGTATTTT. Translating gives CASGPWTSGRSDTQYF.

The rearrangement links TRBV2 to TRBJ2-1, with TRBD2 matching over 12 bases. CDR1 and CDR2 from the germline V gene are SNHLY and FYNNEI. The V and J ends lost 7 bases and 4 bases, in that order; junction bases with no gene match: 17. This CDR3 has 19 amino acids. The CDR3 DNA follows: TGTGCCAGCACTGAGCGAAAGGGGACTAGCGGGTATCCATACAATGAGCAGTTCTTC. This sequence encodes CASTERKGTSGYPYNEQFF.

The chain joins TRBV6-1 to TRBJ1-1, with no clear D. Germline CDR1 is MNHNS and CDR2 is SASEGT. The CDR3 runs 12 residues. The V gene lost 2 bases and the J gene lost 4 bases, with 5 bases spanning the gap. The chain's CDR3 is CASSEKSTEAFF. As DNA, the CDR3 is TGTGCCAGCAGTGAAAAGTCCACTGAAGCTTTCTTT.

The count of this clone is one. The V call is TRBV10-3, the J call TRBJ1-2; unclear D gene. Germline CDR1 reads ENHRY; CDR2 reads SYGVKD. The CDR3 totals 13 residues. Trimming cost V 4 bases and J 2 bases, with 8 bases left between them. CDR3 loop: CAISVEQNYGYTF. The CDR3 coding sequence is TGTGCCATCAGTGTAGAACAGAACTATGGCTACACCTTC.

The chain is built from TRBV12-3 or TRBV12-4 and TRBJ1-5, with a tentative D call TRBD1 (5 bases). This CDR3 contains 13 residues. V shed 7 bases and J shed 6 bases, with 13 bases lying between them. The CDR3: CASTPGRGQPQHF. CDR3 nucleotides: TGTGCCAGCACCCCAGGAAGGGGTCAGCCCCAGCATTTT.

This rearrangement joins TRBV4-1 to TRBJ1-5; D gene ambiguous. The CDR3 has 15 residues. Between the trimmed V and J ends, which lost 4 bases and 4 bases, there was a span of 14 bases. The germline gives CDR1 MGHRA, CDR2 YSYEKL. CDR3 nucleotides: TGCGCCAGCAGCCTTAGCGACACTTCGAATCAGCCCCAGCATTTT. Translating gives CASSLSDTSNQPQHF.

The V and J genes are TRBV7-2 and TRBJ2-7; the match to TRBD2 covers 8 bases. This CDR3 has 15 amino acids. CDR1 is SGHTA and CDR2 is FQGNSA in the germline V gene. V was pared by 5 bases and J by 1 base, with 7 bases of the junction left unmatched. CDR3 sequence (DNA): TGTGCCAGCAGCCTGGGACTAGGAGTATCCTACGAGCAGTACTTC. Its protein is CASSLGLGVSYEQYF.

The V call is TRBV29-1, the J call TRBJ2-1; D is uncertain. The V gene lost 2 bases and the J gene lost 7 bases, with 18 bases spanning the gap. Germline loops: CDR1 SQVTM, CDR2 ANQGSEA. The length of the CDR3 is 15 residues. CDR3 bases: TGCAGCGTTGAAAGGGTGTCAGGAGTTACTAATGAGCAGTTCTTC. This translates into CSVERVSGVTNEQFF.

V and J are TRBV6-2 or TRBV6-3 and TRBJ2-7; possibly TRBD1 for D (5 bases). Deletions cut 4 bases from V and 6 bases from J, with 13 bases between. CDR3 length equals 13 residues. Looked up from germline, CDR1 is MNHEY and CDR2 is SVGEGT. The CDR3 DNA reads as TGTGCCAGCAGTTCCCCCCGGACAACCGAGCAGTACTTC. Translation: CASSSPRTTEQYF.

The rearrangement joins TRBV9 to TRBJ2-1; TRBD1 might be the D (6 bases). V was shortened by 4 bases and J by 7 bases, with 18 bases between the two germline ends. The germline gives CDR1 SGDLS, CDR2 YYNGEE. This CDR3 has 15 residues. The CDR3 sequence: CASSFRGSQGNEQFF. Here the CDR3 DNA reads TGTGCCAGCAGCTTCCGGGGTAGCCAGGGGAATGAGCAGTTCTTC.